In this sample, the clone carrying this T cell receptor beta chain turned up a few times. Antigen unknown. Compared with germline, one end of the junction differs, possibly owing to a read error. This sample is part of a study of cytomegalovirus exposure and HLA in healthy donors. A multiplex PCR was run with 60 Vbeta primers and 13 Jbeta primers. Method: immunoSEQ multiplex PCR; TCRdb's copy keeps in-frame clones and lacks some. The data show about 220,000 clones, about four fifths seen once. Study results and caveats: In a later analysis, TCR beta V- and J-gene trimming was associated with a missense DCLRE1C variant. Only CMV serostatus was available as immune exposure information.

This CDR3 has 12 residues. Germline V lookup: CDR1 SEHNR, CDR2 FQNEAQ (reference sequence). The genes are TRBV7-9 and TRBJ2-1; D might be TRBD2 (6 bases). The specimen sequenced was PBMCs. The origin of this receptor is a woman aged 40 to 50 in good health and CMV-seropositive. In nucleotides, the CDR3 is TGTTCCAGCAGGGACGGGGGAAATGAGCAGTTCTTC. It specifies CSSRDGGNEQFF.